The rows below give T cell receptor beta chains drawn from one sample of a study of T cell responses to AZD1222 COVID-19 vaccine. Profiling relied on immunoSEQ multiplex PCR, and the TCRdb table lists in-frame clones only, not all of them. The table includes 90,000 to 140,000 clones, approximately 88% detected once. The starting material was peripheral blood, obtained on day 0 of AZD1222 vaccination. Every receptor here comes from an adult in good health. The CDR3 runs from the conserved cysteine through the conserved F or W. The order of the fields is clone size, V gene, D gene, J gene, CDR3 protein, CDR3 DNA. D genes are given only for firm matches. Clone size is shown for a subset of rows, as once, few, many or a class of expanded clone.

NA	TRBV29-1	NA	TRBJ2-6	CSVRTDHPSGANVLTF	TGCAGCGTGAGGACAGACCATCCCTCTGGGGCCAACGTCCTGACTTTC
NA	TRBV5-1	TRBD1	TRBJ1-1	CASSSQGSTEAFF	TGCGCCAGCAGCTCACAGGGGAGCACTGAAGCTTTCTTT
NA	TRBV18	TRBD1	TRBJ1-5	CASSPRTQGSVQPQHF	TGTGCCAGCTCACCACGGACACAGGGGTCGGTTCAGCCCCAGCATTTT
NA	TRBV23-1	NA	TRBJ1-2	CASLHGGYTF	TGCGCCAGCTTGCATGGGGGCTACACCTTC
NA	TRBV10-3	TRBD1	TRBJ2-5	CAISASGQQETQYF	TGTGCCATCAGTGCCTCGGGACAGCAAGAGACCCAGTACTTC
NA	TRBV11-2	TRBD1	TRBJ1-1	CASSPDRGRGTEAFF	TGTGCCAGCAGCCCGGACAGGGGGAGGGGAACTGAAGCTTTCTTT
NA	TRBV6-2/TRBV6-3	NA	TRBJ2-3	CASSRLTSADTQYF	TGTGCCAGCAGCCGCCTTACGTCCGCAGATACGCAGTATTTT
NA	TRBV19	NA	TRBJ1-1	CASSMRGGNTEAFF	TGTGCCAGTAGTATGCGGGGAGGGAACACTGAAGCTTTCTTT
NA	TRBV5-1	TRBD2	TRBJ2-5	CASSTLLAGEETQYF	TGCGCCAGCAGCACCTTACTAGCGGGGGAAGAGACCCAGTACTTC
NA	TRBV16	NA	TRBJ1-1	CASGRGKGAEAFF	TGTGCCAGCGGGCGGGGCAAAGGGGCTGAAGCTTTCTTT
NA	TRBV28	TRBD1	TRBJ1-3	CASGRDRGLGHTIYF	TGTGCCAGCGGCCGGGACAGGGGCCTCGGCCACACCATATATTTT
once	TRBV29-1	NA	TRBJ2-1	CSVASMGNEQFF	TGCAGCGTTGCGTCCATGGGAAATGAGCAGTTCTTC
NA	TRBV7-6	TRBD1	TRBJ2-7	CASSVDRGFYEQYF	TGTGCCAGCAGCGTGGACAGGGGATTCTACGAGCAGTACTTC
NA	TRBV18	TRBD1	TRBJ2-7	CASSPAGGYEQYF	TGTGCCAGCTCACCAGCAGGGGGCTACGAGCAGTACTTC
NA	TRBV3-1/TRBV3-2	NA	TRBJ1-1	CASSQGGGWTEAFF	TGTGCCAGCAGCCAAGGGGGGGGATGGACTGAAGCTTTCTTT
NA	TRBV7-3	TRBD2	TRBJ2-1	CASSSGLAGVLGEQFF	TGTGCCAGCAGCTCGGGACTAGCGGGGGTCCTAGGGGAGCAGTTCTTC
NA	TRBV19	NA	TRBJ2-6	CASNPGAGANVLTF	TGTGCCAGTAATCCAGGGGCTGGGGCCAACGTCCTGACTTTC
NA	TRBV5-1	TRBD1	TRBJ2-7	CASSRLGTASYEQYF	TGCGCCAGCAGCCGCCTCGGGACAGCGTCCTACGAGCAGTACTTC
NA	TRBV2	TRBD2	TRBJ2-7	CATTRTSGRAYEQYF	TGTGCCACAACGAGGACTAGCGGGAGAGCCTACGAGCAGTACTTC
NA	TRBV6-1	TRBD1	TRBJ1-5	CASSEEGTGVQPQHF	TGTGCCAGCAGTGAAGAGGGGACAGGGGTTCAGCCCCAGCATTTT
NA	TRBV15	TRBD2	TRBJ2-7	CATSRGLAEGYEQYF	TGTGCCACCAGCAGAGGACTAGCGGAGGGGTACGAGCAGTACTTC
NA	TRBV7-9	TRBD1	TRBJ1-2	CASSTVTGGDGYTF	TGTGCCAGCAGCACCGTTACAGGGGGGGATGGCTACACCTTC
NA	TRBV7-7	TRBD2	TRBJ2-1	CASSPSGGASYNEQFF	TGTGCTAGCAGCCCTAGCGGGGGGGCCTCGTACAATGAGCAGTTCTTC
NA	TRBV6-5	TRBD1	TRBJ1-2	CASSSGAGGTWGGYTF	TGTGCCAGCAGTTCCGGGGCAGGGGGCACCTGGGGTGGCTACACCTTC
once	TRBV6-4	NA	TRBJ1-6	CASSDAKGSPLHF	TGTGCCAGCAGTGACGCCAAGGGTTCACCCCTCCACTTT
NA	TRBV7-9	TRBD1	TRBJ1-2	CASSEWGQLDYGYTF	TGTGCCAGCAGCGAGTGGGGACAGCTCGACTATGGCTACACCTTC
NA	TRBV24-1	TRBD1	TRBJ1-2	CATSEPGQGRHGYTF	TGTGCCACCAGTGAACCAGGACAGGGACGACATGGCTACACCTTC
once	TRBV7-8	NA	TRBJ2-7	CASSLYRAYEQYF	TGTGCCAGCAGCTTGTACAGAGCCTACGAGCAGTACTTC
NA	TRBV3-1/TRBV3-2	NA	TRBJ1-1	CASSQASGLAEAFF	TGTGCCAGCAGCCAAGCCTCTGGGCTGGCTGAAGCTTTCTTT